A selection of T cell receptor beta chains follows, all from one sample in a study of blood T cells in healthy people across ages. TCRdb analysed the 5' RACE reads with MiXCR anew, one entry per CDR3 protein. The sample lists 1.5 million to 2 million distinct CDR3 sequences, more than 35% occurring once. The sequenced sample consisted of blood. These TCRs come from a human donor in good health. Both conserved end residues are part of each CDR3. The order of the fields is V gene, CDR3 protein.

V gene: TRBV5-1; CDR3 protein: CASSLAGDTNVETQYF
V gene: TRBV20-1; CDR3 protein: CSARVFGTGDNHEQYF
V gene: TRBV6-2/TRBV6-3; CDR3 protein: CASSRGQYSGANVLTF
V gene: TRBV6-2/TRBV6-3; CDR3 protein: CASRRDREVWSEAFF
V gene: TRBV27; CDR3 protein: CASSSQGQETQYF
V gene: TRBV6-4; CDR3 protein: CASSDQGATSGANALTF
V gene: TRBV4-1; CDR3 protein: CASSQVGRRTYEQYF
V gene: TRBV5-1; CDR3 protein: CASSLLYPDEQFF
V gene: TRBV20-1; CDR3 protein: CSASPGGRPQHF
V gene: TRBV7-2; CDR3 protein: CASNFFSGYSQETQYF
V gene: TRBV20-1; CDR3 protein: CSARRAENTEAFF
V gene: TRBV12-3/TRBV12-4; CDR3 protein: CACSRISGAGEQFF
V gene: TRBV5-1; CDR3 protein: CASSLAVGRASYNEQYF
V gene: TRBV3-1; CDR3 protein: CASSLLDTTSYEQYF
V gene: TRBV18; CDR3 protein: CASSPQGAITDTQYF
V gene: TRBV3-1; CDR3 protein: CASSLQTGTGVEQYF
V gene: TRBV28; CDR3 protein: CASGPPGQGNNEQFF
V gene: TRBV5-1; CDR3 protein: CASSETDRVDTQYF
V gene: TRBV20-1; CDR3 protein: CSAGIAGGSYNEQFF
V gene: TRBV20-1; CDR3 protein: CSLIPGQGTSGANVLTF
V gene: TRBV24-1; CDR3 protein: CATSDDRNSGNTIYF
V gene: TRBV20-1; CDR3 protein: CSARASSTPGGQDNEQFF
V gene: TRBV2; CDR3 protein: CASSELQGGDTQYF
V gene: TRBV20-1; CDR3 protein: CSTRDKRGGYEQYF
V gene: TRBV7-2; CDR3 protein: CASSLSRGAREQYF
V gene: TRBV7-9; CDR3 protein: CAGSEALGGGTEAFF
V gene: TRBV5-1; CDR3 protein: CASVQGYEDTQYF
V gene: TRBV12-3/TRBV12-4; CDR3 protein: CASSAVAGTSGGSYNEQFF
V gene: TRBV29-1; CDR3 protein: CSIKDRTFYEQYF
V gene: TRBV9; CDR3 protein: CASSVGQAGNTIYF